The text below deals with one TCR beta chain. Antigen unknown. The length of the CDR3 is 18 residues. The entry originates in a study of CXCR3-negative and CXCR3-positive naive CD8 T cells. Study-level information: The total count of TRB reads reached about 135 million, and each library contributed about 1.5 +/- 0.3 million. Study results and caveats: Diversity was high in both naive subsets and much lower in memory cells.

The naive CD8+ gate required CD45RO-CCR7+CD27+CD95- phenotype. The libraries of TRB cDNA were constructed through 5' RACE using UMI labels. TCRdb reprocessed the 5' RACE reads; each CDR3 protein has one entry and no DNA is given. This sample's table reports approximately 58,000 distinct CDR3 sequences. Sequenced input: naive CXCR3- CD8+ T cells from blood. The subset was: CD45RO-CCR7+CD27+CD95- naive CD8+ T cells lacking CXCR3 (TNR3-). This receptor was obtained from a human donor in good health. Some clones in this sample may be carry-over from other donors' samples. The chain is built from TRBV12-3 or TRBV12-4 and TRBJ2-1; TCRdb gives TRBD2 as the D gene, but with no DNA this cannot be confirmed. The CDR3 loop reads CASSGGGLAGLGYNEQFF.